The rows below give T cell receptor beta chains drawn from one sample of a study of blood T cell repertoires in COVID-19. Assay used: immunoSEQ multiplex PCR; TCRdb lists only in-frame clones, some missing. Here the sample spans over 140,000 clones, about three quarters being singletons. What was sequenced was peripheral blood. These receptors came from a woman of 80 years or more with active or convalescent COVID-19. The CDR3 runs from the conserved cysteine through the conserved F or W. Each record gives: D gene, clone size, V gene, J gene, CDR3 protein, CDR3 DNA. A D gene is named only where the DNA matches it firmly. For some rows the clone size is stated as once, few or many, or as a class when expanded; others skip it.

D: TRBD1
size: -
V: TRBV28
J: TRBJ1-2
CDR3: CASSPGQRNYGYTF
DNA: TGTGCCAGCAGTCCGGGACAGAGGAACTATGGCTACACCTTC

D: -
size: -
V: TRBV18
J: TRBJ2-1
CDR3: CASSPRQGGDEQFF
DNA: TGTGCCAGCTCACCACGGCAGGGCGGGGATGAGCAGTTCTTC

D: -
size: -
V: TRBV18
J: TRBJ2-1
CDR3: CASSRELKHNEQFF
DNA: TGTGCCAGCTCCCGGGAGTTGAAACACAATGAGCAGTTCTTC

D: TRBD1
size: -
V: TRBV7-8
J: TRBJ2-1
CDR3: CASSYRDRLVNEQFF
DNA: TGTGCCAGCAGCTACCGGGACAGGTTGGTCAATGAGCAGTTCTTC

D: TRBD1
size: -
V: TRBV9
J: TRBJ1-6
CDR3: CASSVGTGYNSPLHF
DNA: TGTGCCAGCAGCGTAGGGACAGGGTATAATTCACCCCTCCACTTT

D: TRBD1
size: -
V: TRBV28
J: TRBJ1-4
CDR3: CASSRQQGAWKLFF
DNA: TGTGCCAGCAGTAGACAACAGGGGGCCTGGAAACTGTTTTTT

D: TRBD1
size: -
V: TRBV7-6
J: TRBJ2-7
CDR3: CASSADRGSEQYF
DNA: TGTGCCAGCAGCGCGGACAGGGGCTCCGAGCAGTACTTC

D: -
size: many
V: TRBV27
J: TRBJ2-5
CDR3: CASQSSILERETQYF
DNA: TGTGCCAGCCAATCTAGTATTCTTGAGCGGGAGACCCAGTACTTC

D: TRBD1
size: -
V: TRBV30
J: TRBJ1-6
CDR3: CAWTAGQGNSPLHF
DNA: TGTGCCTGGACAGCGGGACAGGGGAATTCACCCCTCCACTTT

D: -
size: once
V: TRBV29-1
J: TRBJ1-2
CDR3: CSVGHETSGYTF
DNA: TGCAGCGTCGGCCACGAGACATCTGGCTACACCTTC

D: TRBD1
size: -
V: TRBV11-3
J: TRBJ2-1
CDR3: CASSSPGQGSTGEQFF
DNA: TGTGCCAGCAGCTCCCCGGGACAGGGCTCAACAGGTGAGCAGTTCTTC

D: TRBD2
size: once
V: TRBV19
J: TRBJ2-1
CDR3: CASSGLAGDTSSYNEQFF
DNA: TGTGCCAGTAGCGGACTAGCGGGTGACACAAGCTCCTACAATGAGCAGTTCTTC

D: TRBD1
size: -
V: TRBV2
J: TRBJ1-2
CDR3: CASTRGPGQGSLLTF
DNA: TGTGCCAGCACCAGAGGTCCGGGACAGGGATCTTTACTCACCTTC

D: -
size: -
V: TRBV28
J: TRBJ2-7
CDR3: CASSSEGALLSYEQYF
DNA: TGTGCCAGCAGTTCGGAGGGGGCCCTCCTCTCCTACGAGCAGTACTTC

D: -
size: -
V: TRBV30
J: TRBJ1-3
CDR3: CAWSPWSSGNTIYF
DNA: TGTGCCTGGAGCCCTTGGAGCTCTGGAAACACCATATATTTT

D: TRBD1
size: -
V: TRBV5-6
J: TRBJ1-6
CDR3: CASSLGTGGSPLHF
DNA: TGTGCCAGCAGCTTGGGGACAGGGGGTTCACCCCTCCACTTT

D: -
size: -
V: TRBV5-1
J: TRBJ1-1
CDR3: CASSLGVLNTEAFF
DNA: TGCGCCAGCAGCTTGGGAGTATTGAACACTGAAGCTTTCTTT

D: TRBD1
size: -
V: TRBV19
J: TRBJ1-2
CDR3: CASSRGQGYGYTF
DNA: TGTGCCAGTAGTAGGGGACAGGGATACGGCTACACCTTC

D: TRBD2
size: once
V: TRBV9
J: TRBJ2-7
CDR3: CASSVGPGTNYEQYF
DNA: TGTGCCAGCAGCGTAGGACCCGGGACTAACTACGAGCAGTACTTC

D: TRBD1
size: -
V: TRBV3-1/TRBV3-2
J: TRBJ1-2
CDR3: CASSQGTGTRNYGYTF
DNA: TGTGCCAGCAGCCAAGGGACAGGGACGAGGAACTATGGCTACACCTTC

D: -
size: few
V: TRBV19
J: TRBJ2-2
CDR3: CASISGGTGELFF
DNA: TGTGCCAGTATTTCAGGTGGGACCGGGGAGCTGTTTTTT

D: TRBD1
size: -
V: TRBV7-3
J: TRBJ2-2
CDR3: CASSPIGGLNTGELFF
DNA: TGTGCCAGCAGCCCCATAGGGGGCTTGAACACCGGGGAGCTGTTTTTT

D: -
size: -
V: TRBV18
J: TRBJ1-6
CDR3: CASSPAGRAYNSPLHF
DNA: TGTGCCAGCTCACCGGCAGGGAGGGCGTATAATTCACCCCTCCACTTT

D: -
size: -
V: TRBV19
J: TRBJ1-2
CDR3: CASTPPGGEWAYGYTF
DNA: TGTGCCAGTACCCCCCCAGGAGGGGAGTGGGCCTATGGCTACACCTTC

D: -
size: -
V: TRBV7-9
J: TRBJ1-2
CDR3: CASSPNTGGLTNYGYTF
DNA: TGTGCCAGCAGCCCAAATACGGGGGGCCTTACTAACTATGGCTACACCTTC

D: -
size: few
V: TRBV5-5
J: TRBJ1-1
CDR3: CASSADSNTEAFF
DNA: TGTGCCAGCAGCGCCGACAGTAACACTGAAGCTTTCTTT

D: TRBD1
size: -
V: TRBV28
J: TRBJ2-3
CDR3: CASSPRQGRNTQYF
DNA: TGTGCCAGCAGTCCCCGACAGGGGAGGAATACGCAGTATTTT

D: -
size: -
V: TRBV5-1
J: TRBJ2-6
CDR3: CASSFMEIAGANVLTF
DNA: TGCGCCAGCAGCTTTATGGAGATTGCTGGGGCCAACGTCCTGACTTTC

D: TRBD1
size: few
V: TRBV5-4
J: TRBJ2-7
CDR3: CASSSKGAGQDYEQYF
DNA: TGTGCCAGCAGCTCCAAGGGGGCTGGGCAAGACTACGAGCAGTACTTC

D: TRBD1
size: -
V: TRBV2
J: TRBJ2-1
CDR3: CASCVWGTGVQEQFF
DNA: TGTGCCAGCTGTGTCTGGGGGACAGGGGTACAGGAGCAGTTCTTC

D: TRBD2
size: -
V: TRBV5-8
J: TRBJ2-2
CDR3: CASSLAKAGGLTATGELFF
DNA: TGTGCCAGCAGCTTGGCCAAGGCGGGGGGGCTCACAGCGACCGGGGAGCTGTTTTTT

D: TRBD1
size: -
V: TRBV15
J: TRBJ1-5
CDR3: CATSREGQGTNQPQHF
DNA: TGTGCCACCAGCAGGGAGGGACAGGGAACAAATCAGCCCCAGCATTTT

D: -
size: few
V: TRBV28
J: TRBJ1-2
CDR3: CASHGRAYGYTF
DNA: TGTGCCAGCCACGGCAGGGCCTATGGCTACACCTTC

D: TRBD1
size: -
V: TRBV6-4
J: TRBJ2-5
CDR3: CASSSDRGETQYF
DNA: TGTGCCAGCAGTTCGGACAGGGGAGAGACCCAGTACTTC

D: -
size: -
V: TRBV5-5
J: TRBJ1-2
CDR3: CASSQGGYGYTF
DNA: TGTGCCAGCAGCCAGGGAGGGTATGGCTACACCTTC

D: -
size: -
V: TRBV4-1
J: TRBJ2-5
CDR3: CASSHGTVETQYF
DNA: TGCGCCAGCAGCCATGGTACGGTGGAGACCCAGTACTTC

D: -
size: -
V: TRBV3-1/TRBV3-2
J: TRBJ1-1
CDR3: CASSRRWGRDVYTEAFF
DNA: TGTGCCAGCAGCCGACGGTGGGGCAGGGATGTTTATACTGAAGCTTTCTTT

D: -
size: -
V: TRBV9
J: TRBJ2-2
CDR3: CASSVGETIAPTGELFF
DNA: TGTGCCAGCAGCGTAGGGGAGACCATCGCCCCCACCGGGGAGCTGTTTTTT

D: -
size: -
V: TRBV10-3
J: TRBJ2-3
CDR3: CAIRGTSTDTQYF
DNA: TGTGCCATCAGGGGGACAAGCACAGATACGCAGTATTTT

D: -
size: once
V: TRBV9
J: TRBJ1-1
CDR3: CASSVGEGGVFMNTEAFF
DNA: TGTGCCAGCAGCGTAGGGGAGGGCGGGGTATTCATGAACACTGAAGCTTTCTTT

D: -
size: -
V: TRBV27
J: TRBJ1-1
CDR3: CASSSHGGQTEAFF
DNA: TGTGCCAGCAGTTCCCACGGGGGTCAGACTGAAGCTTTCTTT

D: -
size: -
V: TRBV10-3
J: TRBJ2-5
CDR3: CAISPGQGTQYF
DNA: TGTGCCATCAGTCCGGGACAAGGGACCCAGTACTTC

D: -
size: -
V: TRBV6-1
J: TRBJ1-2
CDR3: CASSEALGPTYGYTF
DNA: TGTGCCAGCAGTGAAGCGCTTGGGCCGACCTATGGCTACACCTTC

D: TRBD1
size: -
V: TRBV28
J: TRBJ2-1
CDR3: CASSDLRDRSRPEQFF
DNA: TGTGCCAGCAGTGATCTCCGGGACAGGTCGCGTCCTGAGCAGTTCTTC

D: TRBD1
size: -
V: TRBV29-1
J: TRBJ1-1
CDR3: CSVTGATLGTEAFF
DNA: TGCAGCGTTACAGGGGCGACTTTGGGCACTGAAGCTTTCTTT

D: TRBD1
size: -
V: TRBV7-2
J: TRBJ1-2
CDR3: CASSLRQGLYGYTF
DNA: TGTGCCAGCAGCCTACGACAGGGCCTTTATGGCTACACCTTC

D: TRBD1
size: -
V: TRBV4-1
J: TRBJ1-5
CDR3: CASSHVDRATQPQHF
DNA: TGCGCCAGCAGCCACGTTGACAGGGCCACTCAGCCCCAGCATTTT

D: -
size: -
V: TRBV15
J: TRBJ1-2
CDR3: CATSQTGQTNVLGVYGYTF
DNA: TGTGCCACCAGTCAAACGGGACAAACAAACGTCCTTGGGGTCTATGGCTACACCTTC

D: -
size: -
V: TRBV2
J: TRBJ1-5
CDR3: CASRNTGTGGQPQHF
DNA: TGTGCCAGCAGGAACACCGGGACGGGGGGTCAGCCCCAGCATTTT

D: -
size: -
V: TRBV4-1
J: TRBJ1-1
CDR3: CASSQRGGTEAFF
DNA: TGCGCCAGCAGCCAGCGTGGTGGCACTGAAGCTTTCTTT

D: TRBD1
size: -
V: TRBV5-5
J: TRBJ2-1
CDR3: CASSLWDRVDNEQFF
DNA: TGTGCCAGCAGCCTTTGGGACAGGGTGGACAATGAGCAGTTCTTC

D: -
size: -
V: TRBV6-2/TRBV6-3
J: TRBJ1-5
CDR3: CASSYSNRRGGSNQPQHF
DNA: TGTGCCAGCAGTTACTCGAACAGGCGCGGTGGTAGCAATCAGCCCCAGCATTTT

D: -
size: -
V: TRBV19
J: TRBJ1-5
CDR3: CASSTLGPQHF
DNA: TGTGCCAGTAGTACCCTCGGGCCCCAGCATTTT

D: TRBD1
size: -
V: TRBV2
J: TRBJ2-7
CDR3: CASSVGTGVYEQYF
DNA: TGTGCCAGCAGTGTAGGGACAGGGGTCTACGAGCAGTACTTC